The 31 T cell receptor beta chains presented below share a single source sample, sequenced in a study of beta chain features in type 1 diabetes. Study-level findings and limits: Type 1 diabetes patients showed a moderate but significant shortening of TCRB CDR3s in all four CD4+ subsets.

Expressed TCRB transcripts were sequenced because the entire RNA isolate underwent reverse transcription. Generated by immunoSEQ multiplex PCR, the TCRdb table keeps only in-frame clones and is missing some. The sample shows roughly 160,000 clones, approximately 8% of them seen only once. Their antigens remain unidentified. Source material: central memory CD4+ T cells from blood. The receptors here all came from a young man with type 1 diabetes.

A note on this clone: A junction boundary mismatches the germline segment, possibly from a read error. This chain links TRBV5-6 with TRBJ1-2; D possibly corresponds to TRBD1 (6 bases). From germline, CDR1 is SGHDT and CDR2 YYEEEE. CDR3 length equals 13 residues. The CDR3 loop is CASSAQGNYGYTF. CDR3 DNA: TGTGCCAGCAGCGCACAGGGAAACTACGGCTACACCTTC.

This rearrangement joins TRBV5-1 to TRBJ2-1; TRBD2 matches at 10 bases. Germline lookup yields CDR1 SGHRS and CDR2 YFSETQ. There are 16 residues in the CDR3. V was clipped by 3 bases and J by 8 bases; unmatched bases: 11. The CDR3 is CASSYPLAGAGHEQFF. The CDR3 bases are TGCGCCAGCAGCTATCCTCTAGCGGGAGCGGGGCATGAGCAGTTCTTC. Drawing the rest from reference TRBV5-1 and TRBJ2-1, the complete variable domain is KAGVTQTPRYLIKTRGQQVTLSCSPISGHRSVSWYQQTPGQGLQFLFEYFSETQRNKGNFPGRFSGRQFSNSRSEMNVSTLELGDSALYLCASSYPLAGAGHEQFFGPGTRLTVL.

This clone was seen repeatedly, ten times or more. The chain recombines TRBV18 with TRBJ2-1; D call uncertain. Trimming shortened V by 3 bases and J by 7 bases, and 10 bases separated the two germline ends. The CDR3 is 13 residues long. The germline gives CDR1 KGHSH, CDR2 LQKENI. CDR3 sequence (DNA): TGTGCCAGCTCACCTGGCCTGTTTAATGAGCAGTTCTTC. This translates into CASSPGLFNEQFF.

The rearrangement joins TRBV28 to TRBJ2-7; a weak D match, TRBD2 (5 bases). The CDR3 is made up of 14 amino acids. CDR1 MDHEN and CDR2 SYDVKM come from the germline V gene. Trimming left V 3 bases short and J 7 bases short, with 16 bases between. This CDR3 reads CASSFGQKLGEQYF. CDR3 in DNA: TGTGCCAGCAGTTTCGGGCAGAAACTAGGGGAGCAGTACTTC.

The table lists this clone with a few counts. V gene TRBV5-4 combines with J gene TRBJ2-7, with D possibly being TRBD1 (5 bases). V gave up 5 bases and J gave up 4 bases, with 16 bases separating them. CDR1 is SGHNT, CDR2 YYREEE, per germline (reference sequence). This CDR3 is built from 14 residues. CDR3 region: CASRSTGAPYEQYF. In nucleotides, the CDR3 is TGTGCCAGCAGGTCGACTGGGGCCCCGTACGAGCAGTACTTC.

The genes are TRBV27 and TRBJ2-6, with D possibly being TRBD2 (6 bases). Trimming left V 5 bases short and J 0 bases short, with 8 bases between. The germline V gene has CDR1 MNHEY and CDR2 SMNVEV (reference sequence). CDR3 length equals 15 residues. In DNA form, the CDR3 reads TGTGCCAGCAGTGGGGGGTACTCTGGGGCCAACGTCCTGACTTTC. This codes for CASSGGYSGANVLTF.

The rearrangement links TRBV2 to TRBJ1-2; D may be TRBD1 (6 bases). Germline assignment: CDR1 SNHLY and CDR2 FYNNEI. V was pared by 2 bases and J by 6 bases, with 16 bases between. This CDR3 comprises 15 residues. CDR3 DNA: TGTGCCAGCAGTGAACCAAGCCGGACAGTGGATGGCTACACCTTC. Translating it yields CASSEPSRTVDGYTF.

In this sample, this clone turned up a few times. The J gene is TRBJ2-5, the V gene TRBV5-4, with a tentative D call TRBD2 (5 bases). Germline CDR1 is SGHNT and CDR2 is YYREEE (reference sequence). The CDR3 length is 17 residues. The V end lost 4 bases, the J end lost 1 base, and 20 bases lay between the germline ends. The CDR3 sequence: CASSDLVAGLIQETQYF. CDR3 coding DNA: TGTGCCAGCAGCGACCTTGTGGCGGGCCTAATCCAAGAGACCCAGTACTTC. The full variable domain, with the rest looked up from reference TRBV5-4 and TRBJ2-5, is ETGVTQSPTHLIKTRGQQVTLRCSSQSGHNTVSWYQQALGQGPQFIFQYYREEENGRGNFPPRFSGLQFPNYSSELNVNALELDDSALYLCASSDLVAGLIQETQYFGPGTRLLVL.

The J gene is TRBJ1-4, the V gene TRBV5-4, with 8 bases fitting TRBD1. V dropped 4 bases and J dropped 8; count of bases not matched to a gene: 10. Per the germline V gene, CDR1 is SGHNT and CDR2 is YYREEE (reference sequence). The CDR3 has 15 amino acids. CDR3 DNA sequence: TGTGCCAGCAGCCAAGACCGGACAGGGCTAGAAAAACTGTTTTTT. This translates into CASSQDRTGLEKLFF.

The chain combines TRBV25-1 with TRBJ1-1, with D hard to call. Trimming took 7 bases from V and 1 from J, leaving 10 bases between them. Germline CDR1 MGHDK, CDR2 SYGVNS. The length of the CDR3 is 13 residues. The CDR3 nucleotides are TGTGCCAGCAATACTGAGAGGAACACTGAAGCTTTCTTT. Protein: CASNTERNTEAFF.

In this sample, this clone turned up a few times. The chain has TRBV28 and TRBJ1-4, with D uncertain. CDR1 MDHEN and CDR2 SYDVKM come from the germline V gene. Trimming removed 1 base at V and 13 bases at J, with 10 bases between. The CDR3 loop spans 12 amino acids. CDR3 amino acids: CASSLSSELLFF. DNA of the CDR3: TGTGCCAGCAGTTTATCGTCGGAGTTACTGTTTTTT.

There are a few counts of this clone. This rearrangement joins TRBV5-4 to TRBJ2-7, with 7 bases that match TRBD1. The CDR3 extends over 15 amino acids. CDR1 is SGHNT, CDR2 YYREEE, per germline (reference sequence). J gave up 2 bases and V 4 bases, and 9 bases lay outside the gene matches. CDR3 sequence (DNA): TGTGCCAGCAGCCCCAGTGGGCAGGGGGCCTACGAGCAGTACTTC. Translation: CASSPSGQGAYEQYF.

CDR3: CASSLNLGLAINNEQFF. CDR3 bases: TGTGCCAGCAGCTTAAATTTGGGCCTAGCGATCAACAATGAGCAGTTCTTC. This rearrangement joins TRBV7-2 to TRBJ2-1; a weak D match, TRBD2 (6 bases). From germline, CDR1 is SGHTA and CDR2 FQGNSA. The CDR3 runs to 17 residues. Trimming shortened V by 2 bases and J by 5 bases, and 19 bases separated the two germline ends.

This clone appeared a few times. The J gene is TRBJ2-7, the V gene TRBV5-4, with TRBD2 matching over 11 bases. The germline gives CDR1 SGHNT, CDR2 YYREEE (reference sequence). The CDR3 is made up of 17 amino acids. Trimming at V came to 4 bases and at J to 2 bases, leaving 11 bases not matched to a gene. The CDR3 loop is CASSRGATSGITYEQYF. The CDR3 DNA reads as TGTGCCAGCAGCCGAGGTGCGACTAGCGGGATTACCTACGAGCAGTACTTC. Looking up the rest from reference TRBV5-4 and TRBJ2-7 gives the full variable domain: ETGVTQSPTHLIKTRGQQVTLRCSSQSGHNTVSWYQQALGQGPQFIFQYYREEENGRGNFPPRFSGLQFPNYSSELNVNALELDDSALYLCASSRGATSGITYEQYFGPGTRLTVT.

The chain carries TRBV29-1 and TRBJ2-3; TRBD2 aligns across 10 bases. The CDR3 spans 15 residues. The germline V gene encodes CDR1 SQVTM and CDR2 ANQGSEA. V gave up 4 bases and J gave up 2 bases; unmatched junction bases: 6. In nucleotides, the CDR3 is TGCAGCGTTGTTTTAGCGGGGGGTTCCACAGATACGCAGTATTTT. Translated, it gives CSVVLAGGSTDTQYF.

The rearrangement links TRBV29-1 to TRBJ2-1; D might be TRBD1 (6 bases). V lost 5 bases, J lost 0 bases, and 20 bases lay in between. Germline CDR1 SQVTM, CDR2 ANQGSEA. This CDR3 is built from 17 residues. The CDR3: CSVSSSGTPSSYNEQFF. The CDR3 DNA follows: TGCAGCGTTAGTTCTTCCGGGACACCTAGCTCCTACAATGAGCAGTTCTTC.

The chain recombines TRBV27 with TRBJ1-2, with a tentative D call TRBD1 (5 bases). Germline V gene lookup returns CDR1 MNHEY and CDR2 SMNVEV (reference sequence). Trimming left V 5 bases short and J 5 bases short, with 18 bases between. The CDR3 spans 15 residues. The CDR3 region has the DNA TGTGCCAGCAGTATGCGGGACGCCGCGGTGTATGGCTACACCTTC. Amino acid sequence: CASSMRDAAVYGYTF.

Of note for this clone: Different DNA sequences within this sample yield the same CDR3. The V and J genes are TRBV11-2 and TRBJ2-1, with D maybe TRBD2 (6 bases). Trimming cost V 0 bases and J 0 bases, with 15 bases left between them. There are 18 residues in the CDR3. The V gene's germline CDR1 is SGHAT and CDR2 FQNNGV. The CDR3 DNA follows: TGTGCCAGCAGCTTAGATCAGGGCGGGACGAGCTCCTACAATGAGCAGTTCTTC. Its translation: CASSLDQGGTSSYNEQFF.

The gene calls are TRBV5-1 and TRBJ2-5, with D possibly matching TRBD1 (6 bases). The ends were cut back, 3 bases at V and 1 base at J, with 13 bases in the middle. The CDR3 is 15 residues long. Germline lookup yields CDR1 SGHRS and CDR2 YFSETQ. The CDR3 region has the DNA TGCGCCAGCAGCTCCCTCGGACAGATCCAAGAGACCCAGTACTTC. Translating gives CASSSLGQIQETQYF.

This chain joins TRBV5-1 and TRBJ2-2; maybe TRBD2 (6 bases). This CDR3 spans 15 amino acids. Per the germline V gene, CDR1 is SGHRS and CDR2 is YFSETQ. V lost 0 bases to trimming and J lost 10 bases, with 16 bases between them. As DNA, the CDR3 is TGCGCCAGCAGCTTGGTGGGTAGCGGCGCAGCGGAGCTGTTTTTT. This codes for CASSLVGSGAAELFF. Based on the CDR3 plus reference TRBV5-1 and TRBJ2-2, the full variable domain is KAGVTQTPRYLIKTRGQQVTLSCSPISGHRSVSWYQQTPGQGLQFLFEYFSETQRNKGNFPGRFSGRQFSNSRSEMNVSTLELGDSALYLCASSLVGSGAAELFFGEGSRLTVL.

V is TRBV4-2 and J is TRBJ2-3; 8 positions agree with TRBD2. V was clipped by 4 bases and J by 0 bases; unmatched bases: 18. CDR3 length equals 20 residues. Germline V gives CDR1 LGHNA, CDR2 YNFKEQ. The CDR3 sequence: CASSPDWREEVWTSTDTQYF. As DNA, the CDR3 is TGTGCCAGCAGCCCTGACTGGCGGGAGGAAGTTTGGACTAGCACAGATACGCAGTATTTT.

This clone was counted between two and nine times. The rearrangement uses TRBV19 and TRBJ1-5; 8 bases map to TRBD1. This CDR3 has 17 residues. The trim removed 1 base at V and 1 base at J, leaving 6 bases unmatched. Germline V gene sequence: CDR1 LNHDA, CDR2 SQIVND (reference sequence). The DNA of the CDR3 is TGTGCCAGTAGTATAGTTAGGGACAGGATGAGCAATCAGCCCCAGCATTTT. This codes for CASSIVRDRMSNQPQHF.

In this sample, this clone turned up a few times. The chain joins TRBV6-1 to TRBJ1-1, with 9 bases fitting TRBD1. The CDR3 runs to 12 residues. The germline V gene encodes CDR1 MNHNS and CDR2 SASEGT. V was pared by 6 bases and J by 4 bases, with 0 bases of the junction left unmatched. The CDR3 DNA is TGTGCCAGCAGGACAGGGGGCACTGAAGCTTTCTTT. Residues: CASRTGGTEAFF.

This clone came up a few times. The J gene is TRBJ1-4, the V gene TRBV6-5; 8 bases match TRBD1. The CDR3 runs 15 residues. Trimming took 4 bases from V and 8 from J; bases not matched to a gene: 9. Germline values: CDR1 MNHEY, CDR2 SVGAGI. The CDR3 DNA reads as TGTGCCAGCAGTTTGTCAGGGGGCGCCGGAGAAAAACTGTTTTTT. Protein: CASSLSGGAGEKLFF.

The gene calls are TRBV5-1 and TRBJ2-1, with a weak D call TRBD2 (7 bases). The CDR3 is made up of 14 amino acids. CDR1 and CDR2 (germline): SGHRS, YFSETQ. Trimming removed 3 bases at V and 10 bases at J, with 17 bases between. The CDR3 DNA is TGCGCCAGCAGCTGGGGGGGCCAGGGCGCCGAGCAGTTCTTC. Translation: CASSWGGQGAEQFF.

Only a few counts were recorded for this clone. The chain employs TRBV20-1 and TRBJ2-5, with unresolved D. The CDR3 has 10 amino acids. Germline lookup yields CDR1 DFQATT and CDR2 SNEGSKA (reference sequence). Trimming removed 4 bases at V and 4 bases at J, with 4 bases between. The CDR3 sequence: CSAIRETQYF. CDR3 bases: TGCAGTGCTATTCGAGAGACCCAGTACTTC.

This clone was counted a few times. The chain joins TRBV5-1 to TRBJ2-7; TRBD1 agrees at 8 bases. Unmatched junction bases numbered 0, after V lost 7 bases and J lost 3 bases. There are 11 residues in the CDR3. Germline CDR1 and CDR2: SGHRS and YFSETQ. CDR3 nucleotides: TGCGCCAGCGGGACAGGCTACGAGCAGTACTTC. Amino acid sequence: CASGTGYEQYF.

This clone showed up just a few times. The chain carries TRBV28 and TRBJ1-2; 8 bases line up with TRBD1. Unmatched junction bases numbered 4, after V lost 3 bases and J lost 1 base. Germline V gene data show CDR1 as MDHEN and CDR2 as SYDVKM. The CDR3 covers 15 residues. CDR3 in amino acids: CASSFSQGGNYGYTF. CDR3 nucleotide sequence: TGTGCCAGCAGTTTTTCACAGGGGGGTAACTATGGCTACACCTTC.

The chain's CDR3 is CASSPAGEAQYF. CDR3 DNA: TGTGCCAGCAGCCCTGCAGGCGAAGCGCAGTATTTT. The chain uses TRBV2 and TRBJ2-3, with D unclear. The CDR3 is 12 amino acids. The ends were cut back, 6 bases at V and 10 bases at J, with 14 bases in the middle. Germline V CDR1 and CDR2: SNHLY, FYNNEI. Using reference TRBV2 and TRBJ2-3 for the parts outside the CDR3, the full variable domain is EPEVTQTPSHQVTQMGQEVILRCVPISNHLYFYWYRQILGQKVEFLVSFYNNEISEKSEIFDDQFSVERPDGSNFTLKIRSTKLEDSAMYFCASSPAGEAQYFGPGTRLTVL.

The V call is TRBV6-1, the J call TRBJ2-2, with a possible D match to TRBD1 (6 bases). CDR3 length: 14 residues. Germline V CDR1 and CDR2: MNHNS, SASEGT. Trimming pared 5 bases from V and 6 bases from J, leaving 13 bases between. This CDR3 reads CASSIIRGSGELFF. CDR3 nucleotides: TGTGCCAGCAGTATAATCAGGGGCTCCGGGGAGCTGTTTTTT.

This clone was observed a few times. The CDR3 region is CASRQGQGTNIQYF. Here the CDR3 DNA reads TGTGCCAGCCGGCAGGGACAGGGTACAAACATTCAGTACTTC. V gene TRBV2 combines with J gene TRBJ2-4, with 9 bases that match TRBD1. The germline CDR1 and CDR2 sequences are SNHLY and FYNNEI. This CDR3 has 14 residues. V gave up 8 bases and J gave up 6 bases; unmatched junction bases: 8.